This record concerns one T cell receptor (beta chain) sequence. This specimen belongs to a study of T cell changes during pregnancy in multiple sclerosis. The table came from immunoSEQ multiplex PCR; TCRdb's copy has only in-frame clones and leaves some out. Among some 29,000 clones, approximately 91% were seen once, and the ten largest hold around 0.58%. The CDR3 is 18 amino acids. Germline assignment: CDR1 MRHNA and CDR2 SNTAGT. V lost 3 bases and J lost 0; bases outside the gene matches: 11. The chain joins TRBV6-4 to TRBJ1-3; 7 positions agree with TRBD1. Sequences were derived from CD4+ T cells from peripheral blood mononuclear cells, sampled in the first trimester of pregnancy. This clonotype was sampled from a female donor in good health, enrolled as a control in a pregnancy study. The CDR3 coding sequence is TGTGCCAGCAGTGAGGGGGGACAGCTGAGTTTCTCTGGAAACACCATATATTTT. Translated, it gives CASSEGGQLSFSGNTIYF.